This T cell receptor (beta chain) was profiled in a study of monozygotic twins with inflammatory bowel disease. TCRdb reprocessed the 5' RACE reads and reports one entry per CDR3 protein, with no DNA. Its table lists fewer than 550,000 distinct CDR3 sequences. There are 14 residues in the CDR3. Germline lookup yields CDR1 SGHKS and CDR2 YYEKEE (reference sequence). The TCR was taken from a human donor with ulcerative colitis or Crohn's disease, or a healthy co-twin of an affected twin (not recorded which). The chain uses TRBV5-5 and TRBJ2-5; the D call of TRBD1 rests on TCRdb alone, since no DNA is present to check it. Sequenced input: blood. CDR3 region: CASSFTGGFETQYF.